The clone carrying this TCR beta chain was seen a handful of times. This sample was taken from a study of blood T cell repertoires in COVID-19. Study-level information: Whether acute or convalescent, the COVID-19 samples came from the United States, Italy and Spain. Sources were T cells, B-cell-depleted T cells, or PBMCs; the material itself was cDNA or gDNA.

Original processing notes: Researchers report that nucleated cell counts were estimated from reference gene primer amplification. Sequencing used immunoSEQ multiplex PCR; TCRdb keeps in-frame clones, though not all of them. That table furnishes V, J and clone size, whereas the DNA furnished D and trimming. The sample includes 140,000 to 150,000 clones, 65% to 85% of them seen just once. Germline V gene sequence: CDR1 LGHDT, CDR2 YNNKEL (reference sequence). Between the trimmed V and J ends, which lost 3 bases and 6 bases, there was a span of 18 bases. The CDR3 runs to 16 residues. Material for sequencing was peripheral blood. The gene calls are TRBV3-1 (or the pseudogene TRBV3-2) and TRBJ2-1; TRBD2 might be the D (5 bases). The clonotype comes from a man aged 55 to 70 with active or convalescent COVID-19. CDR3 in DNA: TGTGCCAGCAGCCACCGTGGTTCTAGGAGGACCAATGAGCAGTTCTTC. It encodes CASSHRGSRRTNEQFF.